This entry concerns a single TCR beta chain. Profiled with immunoSEQ multiplex PCR; TCRdb holds only in-frame clones, not every one. Here the sample spans about 89,000 clones, approximately 95% being singletons. These data come from a study of T cell changes during pregnancy in multiple sclerosis. Sample: peripheral blood, taken after pregnancy. The origin of this receptor is a female donor in good health, enrolled as a control in a pregnancy study.

In DNA form, the CDR3 reads TGTGCCAGCACCAAATCGGACAGGAGCTATGGCTACACCTTC. Its translation: CASTKSDRSYGYTF. The chain carries TRBV28 and TRBJ1-2; 7 bases are a match to TRBD1. This CDR3 is 14 amino acids long. V shed 7 bases, J shed 4 bases, and the junction held 9 bases outside the gene matches. Germline assignment: CDR1 MDHEN and CDR2 SYDVKM.